The sample holds a few counts of the clone carrying this T cell receptor beta chain. Time point in this sample: patch test 1, 2 weeks after DPC sensitization. Indicated treatment: therapeutic diphenylcyclopropenone sensitization with weekly scalp DPC. The V gene's germline CDR1 is MNHEY and CDR2 SVGEGT. The length of the CDR3 is 14 residues. Trimming removed 2 bases at V and 6 bases at J, with 13 bases between. TCRdb processed the RACE reads anew with MiXCR; each CDR3 protein has one entry. Among 300,000 to 350,000 distinct CDR3 sequences listed, about 7% were seen once. The data stem from a study of human T cells and chemical hapten exposure.

The TCR was taken from a woman aged 18-29 years with alopecia areata. Some clones in this sample may be carry-over from other donors' samples. The specimen was whole blood, collected in connection with sensitization to the hapten diphenylcyclopropenone (DPC). This rearrangement joins TRBV6-2 or TRBV6-3 to TRBJ1-1; a weak D match, TRBD1 (6 bases). The CDR3 DNA reads TGTGCCAGCAGTTACCTTACAGGGATCTCTGAAGCTTTCTTT. It codes for CASSYLTGISEAFF.